The 27 T cell receptor beta chains presented below share a single source sample, sequenced in a study of immune cell composition in non-small cell lung cancer (dated by TCRdb to the late 2010s). Libraries were made using the immunoSEQ multiplex PCR assay. TCRdb limited this immuneACCESS table to in-frame rearrangements with V and J called. A share of clones is missing; checked studies link under half to unresolved V genes, and the rest is unexplained. The sample profile shows approximately 3,500 clones; 65% to 80% of them were found once. The top ten clonotypes cover 9.4% of the sample. Normal lung samples were non-adjacent lung tissue taken as far from the tumour as possible, at least 3 cm away, from the same patient. The sequencing sample was made of non-adjacent lung tissue. The receptors here all came from a human donor with non-small cell lung cancer.

Note on this clone: The junction departs from the called germline gene at one end, perhaps through a read error. The V gene is TRBV7-9, the J gene TRBJ2-1; D is unclear. Germline CDR1 and CDR2: SEHNR and FQNEAQ (reference sequence). CDR3 size: 11 residues. CDR3 nucleotides: TGTGCCAGCAGCTTAGATCTGTATGAGGTCTTC. As protein: CASSLDLYEVF. The full variable domain, its missing parts supplied by reference TRBV7-9 and TRBJ2-1, is DTGVSQNPRHKITKRGQNVTFRCDPISEHNRLYWYRQTLGQGPEFLTYFQNEAQLEKSRLLSDRFSAERPKGSFSTLEIQRTEQGDSAMYLCASSLDLYEVFGPGTRLTVL.

The rearrangement links TRBV27 to TRBJ2-1; D may correspond to TRBD1 or TRBD2 (5 bases each). This CDR3 has 11 residues. Germline assignment: CDR1 MNHEY and CDR2 SMNVEV (reference sequence). Trimming removed 5 bases from V and 13 bases from J, with 12 bases in between. CDR3 bases: TGTGCCAGCAGTACTCGGGACCCACAGTTCTTC. This sequence encodes CASSTRDPQFF.

The chain joins TRBV21-1 to TRBJ2-7; the D call in the table, TRBD2, was not verified against the DNA. TRBV21-1 is a listed pseudogene. The CDR3 extends over 13 amino acids. The CDR3 DNA reads as TGTGCCAGCACCACAGCCTCCGTCTACGAGCAGTACTTC. Amino acids: CASTTASVYEQYF.

V usage is TRBV30 and J usage is TRBJ2-4; D is uncertain. There are 11 residues in the CDR3. CDR1 is GTSNPN and CDR2 is SVGIG in the germline V gene (reference sequence). With 7 bases removed from V and 9 bases from J, the gap between germline ends came to 13 bases. The CDR3 sequence: CASSRLGIQYF. The CDR3 DNA reads as TGTGCCTCGTCAAGACTGGGCATTCAGTACTTC.

The rearrangement joins TRBV29-1 to TRBJ2-7; 7 bases align to TRBD2. The J call is uncertain, as TRBJ2-1 better fits the DNA end. Germline V gene data show CDR1 as SQVTM and CDR2 as ANQGSEA. The CDR3 has 13 residues. CDR3 in amino acids: CSVDGRSYNEQFF. The CDR3, as DNA: TGCAGCGTTGACGGGAGGTCGTACAATGAGCAGTTCTTC.

This clone has more than one count but fewer than ten. The CDR3 DNA follows: TGTGCCAGCAGTTACTCCCTAGCGGGAGGGCAAATTGAGCAGTTCTTC. It yields the protein CASSYSLAGGQIEQFF. The rearrangement uses TRBV6-5 and TRBJ2-1; the match to TRBD2 covers 12 bases. The CDR3 covers 16 residues. The V gene end was trimmed by 0 bases and the J gene end by 9 bases; junction bases not matched to a gene: 6. Per the germline V gene, CDR1 is MNHEY and CDR2 is SVGAGI.

CDR3 sequence: CASSPDGRRHNEQFF. The CDR3 DNA follows: TGTGCCAGCTCACCGGACGGGCGGCGCCACAATGAGCAGTTCTTC. The chain employs TRBV18 and TRBJ2-1; D remains ambiguous. Germline CDR1 KGHSH, CDR2 LQKENI. V lost 3 bases to trimming and J lost 5 bases, with 14 bases between them. CDR3 length: 15 residues. The entire variable domain, with the rest obtained from reference TRBV18 and TRBJ2-1, is as follows: NAGVMQNPRHLVRRRGQEARLRCSPMKGHSHVYWYRQLPEEGLKFMVYLQKENIIDESGMPKERFSAEFPKEGPSILRIQQVVRGDSAAYFCASSPDGRRHNEQFFGPGTRLTVL.

This clone was recorded a few times. The gene calls are TRBV6-5 and TRBJ1-5; possibly TRBD1 for D (6 bases). Germline CDR1 and CDR2: MNHEY and SVGAGI. Between the trimmed V and J ends, which lost 5 bases and 10 bases, there was a span of 18 bases. CDR3 length: 14 residues. The CDR3 nucleotides read TGTGCCAGCAGTACTGACAGGAGACTTTCACCCCAGCATTTT. Residues: CASSTDRRLSPQHF.

The chain links TRBV28 to TRBJ1-1, with no clear D. Trimming left V 3 bases short and J 1 base short, with 12 bases between. CDR1 MDHEN and CDR2 SYDVKM come from the germline V gene. The CDR3 consists of 15 residues. CDR3 loop: CASSFPRIANTEAFF. In DNA form, the CDR3 reads TGTGCCAGCAGTTTCCCACGCATCGCGAACACTGAAGCTTTCTTT.

This chain joins TRBV5-1 and TRBJ2-5, with 7 bases lining up with TRBD2. The CDR3 is 16 amino acids. V shed 4 bases and J 3 bases; nucleotides not matched to a gene: 12. Per the germline V gene, CDR1 is SGHRS and CDR2 is YFSETQ. This CDR3 reads CASSKSGTLGKETQYF. The CDR3 coding sequence is TGCGCCAGCAGCAAAAGCGGGACGTTGGGAAAAGAGACCCAGTACTTC.

This clone was counted only a few times. The chain uses TRBV7-2 and TRBJ2-3, with TRBD2 matching 8 bases. This CDR3 region has 16 residues. J gave up 2 bases and V 6 bases, and 10 bases lay outside the gene matches. CDR1 and CDR2 from the germline V gene are SGHTA and FQGNSA. The CDR3 loop is CASRSRTSGYTDTQYF. The DNA for the CDR3 is TGTGCCAGCAGATCACGTACTAGCGGTTACACAGATACGCAGTATTTT.

The chain employs TRBV27 and TRBJ2-1, with 11 bases that match TRBD2. The CDR3 has 13 residues. Germline lookup yields CDR1 MNHEY and CDR2 SMNVEV (reference sequence). The V and J ends lost 3 bases and 14 bases, in that order; junction bases with no gene match: 6. For the CDR3, the DNA is TGTGCCAGCAGTTTGACTAGCGGGAAACCGAAGTTCTTC. It is translated as CASSLTSGKPKFF.

This clone occurred a few times. The V gene is TRBV19, the J gene TRBJ2-5, with TRBD2 matching 9 bases. Trimming took 6 bases from V and 1 from J; bases not matched to a gene: 18. The CDR3 contains 19 residues. Germline lookup yields CDR1 LNHDA and CDR2 SQIVND (reference sequence). The CDR3 region is CASRDRLGGRATLQETQYF. In DNA form, the CDR3 reads TGTGCCAGTAGGGACAGGCTGGGCGGGAGGGCTACTCTCCAAGAGACCCAGTACTTC.

The chain links TRBV28 to TRBJ1-1; the D gene is possibly TRBD1 (5 bases). The CDR3 covers 15 residues. Germline lookup yields CDR1 MDHEN and CDR2 SYDVKM. V gave up 8 bases and J gave up 4 bases, with 20 bases separating them. CDR3 sequence: CASRGYSAAGTEAFF. The CDR3 DNA reads as TGTGCCAGCCGGGGCTACTCAGCGGCGGGCACTGAAGCTTTCTTT.

The sample holds a few counts of this clone. V gene TRBV30 combines with J gene TRBJ1-3; no clear D gene. Germline V gives CDR1 GTSNPN, CDR2 SVGIG (reference sequence). Trimming shortened V by 3 bases and J by 4 bases, and 7 bases separated the two germline ends. The CDR3 has 12 amino acids. This chain's CDR3 is CAWSAGGNTIYF. CDR3 nucleotide sequence: TGTGCCTGGAGCGCGGGGGGAAACACCATATATTTT.

The chain is built from TRBV6-1 and TRBJ1-4, with 11 nucleotides matching TRBD1. The CDR3 runs to 17 residues. CDR1 MNHNS and CDR2 SASEGT come from the germline V gene. Trimming at V came to 2 bases and at J to 7 bases, leaving 9 bases not matched to a gene. The CDR3 loop is CASSEQAIGTGGEKLFF. CDR3 sequence (DNA): TGTGCCAGCAGTGAACAGGCAATAGGGACAGGGGGTGAAAAACTGTTTTTT.

The genes are TRBV15 and TRBJ2-3, with 9 positions matching TRBD2. The length of the CDR3 is 16 residues. V lost 0 bases, J lost 5 bases, and 6 bases stayed unmatched. The germline gives CDR1 LNHNV, CDR2 YYDKDF (reference sequence). CDR3 DNA: TGTGCCACCAGCAGAGAGGTGGCAGCGGGAGGAGATACGCAGTATTTT. Translation: CATSREVAAGGDTQYF.

The chain carries TRBV19 and TRBJ2-3, with 7 bases that match TRBD2. Germline V CDR1 and CDR2: LNHDA, SQIVND (reference sequence). The CDR3 loop spans 12 amino acids. The J segment lost 6 bases and the V segment lost 9 bases, leaving 6 bases of the junction unmatched. This CDR3 reads CASVSSGDTQYF. CDR3 nucleotide sequence: TGTGCCAGCGTTTCTAGCGGCGATACGCAGTATTTT.

In its sample, this clone was seen a few times. V usage is TRBV27 and J usage is TRBJ2-6, with D uncertain. With 5 bases removed from V and 5 bases from J, the gap between germline ends came to 22 bases. The germline gives CDR1 MNHEY, CDR2 SMNVEV (reference sequence). CDR3 length: 18 amino acids. The CDR3 bases are TGTGCCAGCAGTCCACTTTGCTGGCTACAAAGTCGGGCCAACGTCCTGACTTTC. Encoded protein: CASSPLCWLQSRANVLTF.

V gene TRBV6-6 combines with J gene TRBJ2-7, with TRBD2 matching over 7 bases. The CDR3 extends over 14 amino acids. The V gene end was trimmed by 5 bases and the J gene end by 7 bases; junction bases not matched to a gene: 11. In germline, CDR1 is MNHNY, CDR2 SVGAGI (reference sequence). In nucleotides, the CDR3 is TGTGCCAGCAGTCCGGGGGGTGGGCCCCGGGAGCAGTACTTC. Protein product: CASSPGGGPREQYF.

This chain connects TRBV5-1 to TRBJ1-1, with D perhaps matching TRBD1 (6 bases). This CDR3 spans 11 amino acids. The V gene lost 4 bases and the J gene lost 8 bases, with 9 bases spanning the gap. The germline gives CDR1 SGHRS, CDR2 YFSETQ. CDR3 bases: TGCGCCAGCAGCGGCGGGACAGAAGCTTTCTTT. Its translation: CASSGGTEAFF.

V and J are TRBV5-5 and TRBJ1-1; tentative D call: TRBD1 (6 bases). Germline values: CDR1 SGHKS, CDR2 YYEKEE (reference sequence). V was clipped by 0 bases and J by 3 bases, with 12 bases between them. The CDR3 is 15 residues long. DNA of the CDR3: TGTGCCAGCAGCTTGGTTACCCAGGGGTACACTGAAGCTTTCTTT. Residues: CASSLVTQGYTEAFF.

This rearrangement joins TRBV30 to TRBJ2-5, with D possibly matching TRBD1 (5 bases). The ends were cut back, 2 bases at V and 2 bases at J, with 9 bases in the middle. Per the germline V gene, CDR1 is GTSNPN and CDR2 is SVGIG (reference sequence). The CDR3 loop spans 13 amino acids. CDR3 DNA sequence: TGTGCCTGGAGTTGGACAACGCAAGAGACCCAGTACTTC. Its translation: CAWSWTTQETQYF.

The chain links TRBV7-9 to TRBJ2-1, with 7 bases matching TRBD2. V was clipped by 2 bases and J by 6 bases; unmatched bases: 1. Germline V gives CDR1 SEHNR, CDR2 FQNEAQ (reference sequence). This CDR3 contains 13 residues. CDR3: CASSLSSGNEQFF. The CDR3 DNA reads as TGTGCCAGCAGCTTATCTAGCGGCAATGAGCAGTTCTTC.

The chain couples TRBV20-1 to TRBJ1-1, with D unresolved. The CDR3 is 11 residues long. V was cut by 3 bases and J by 1 base, with 3 bases left in between. Germline values: CDR1 DFQATT, CDR2 SNEGSKA (reference sequence). Here the CDR3 reads CSASPNTEAFF. As DNA, the CDR3 is TGCAGTGCTAGCCCGAACACTGAAGCTTTCTTT.

V usage is TRBV27 and J usage is TRBJ1-6, with 7 bases identical to TRBD1. Germline V gene lookup returns CDR1 MNHEY and CDR2 SMNVEV (reference sequence). The CDR3 consists of 19 residues. Trimming at V came to 5 bases and at J to 0 bases, leaving 13 bases not matched to a gene. The CDR3: CASSAIAGTESSYNSPLHF. Written as DNA, the CDR3 is TGTGCCAGCAGTGCTATCGCCGGGACAGAGAGCTCCTATAATTCACCCCTCCACTTT.

The genes are TRBV7-9 and TRBJ2-3, with TRBD2 matching over 12 bases. The CDR3 is made up of 18 amino acids. V dropped 1 base and J dropped 4; count of bases not matched to a gene: 9. Looked up from germline, CDR1 is SEHNR and CDR2 is FQNEAQ (reference sequence). The DNA of the CDR3 is TGTGCCAGCAGCTTAGGACTAGCGGGAGTCAGTATCGCAGATACGCAGTATTTT. Translation gives CASSLGLAGVSIADTQYF.